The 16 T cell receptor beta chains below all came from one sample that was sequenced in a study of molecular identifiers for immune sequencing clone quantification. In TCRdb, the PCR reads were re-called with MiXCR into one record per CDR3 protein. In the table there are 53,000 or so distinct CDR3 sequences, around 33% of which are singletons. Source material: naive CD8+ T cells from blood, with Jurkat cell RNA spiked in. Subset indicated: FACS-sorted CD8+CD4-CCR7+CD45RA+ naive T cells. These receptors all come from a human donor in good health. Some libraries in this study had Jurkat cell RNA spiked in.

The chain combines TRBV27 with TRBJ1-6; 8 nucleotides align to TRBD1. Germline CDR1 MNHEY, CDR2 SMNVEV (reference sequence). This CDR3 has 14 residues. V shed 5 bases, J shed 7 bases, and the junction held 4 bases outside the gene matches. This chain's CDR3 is CASSPRTGNSPLHF. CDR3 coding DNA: TGTGCCAGCAGTCCCCGGACAGGGAATTCACCCCTCCACTTT.

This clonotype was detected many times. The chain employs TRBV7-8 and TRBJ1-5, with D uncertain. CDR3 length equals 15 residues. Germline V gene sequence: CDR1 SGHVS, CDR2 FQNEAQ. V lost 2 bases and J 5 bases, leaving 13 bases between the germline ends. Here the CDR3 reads CASSLRMGFYQPQHF. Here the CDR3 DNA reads TGTGCCAGCAGCTTACGGATGGGGTTTTATCAGCCCCAGCATTTT.

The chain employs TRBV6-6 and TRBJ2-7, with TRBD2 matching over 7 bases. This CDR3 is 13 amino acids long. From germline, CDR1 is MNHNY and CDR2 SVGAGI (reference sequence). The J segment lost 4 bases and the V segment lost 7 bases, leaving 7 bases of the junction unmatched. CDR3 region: CASTSAGEYEQYF. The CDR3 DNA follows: TGTGCCAGCACCTCGGCGGGAGAGTACGAGCAGTACTTC.

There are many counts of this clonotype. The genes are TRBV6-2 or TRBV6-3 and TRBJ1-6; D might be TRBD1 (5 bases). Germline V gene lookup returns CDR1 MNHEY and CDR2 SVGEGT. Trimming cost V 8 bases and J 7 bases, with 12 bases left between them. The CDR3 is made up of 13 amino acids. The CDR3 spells CASRDRTNSPLHF. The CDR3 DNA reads TGTGCCAGCCGGGACCGGACAAATTCACCCCTCCACTTT.

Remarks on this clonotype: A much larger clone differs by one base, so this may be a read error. The CDR3 here is CASSWGLAADTQYF. For the CDR3, the DNA is TGTGCCAGCAGCTGGGGACTAGCGGCAGATACGCAGTATTTT. The rearrangement links TRBV7-6 to TRBJ2-3, with 11 bases identical to TRBD2. The V segment lost 4 bases and the J segment 4 bases; nucleotides outside the gene matches: 1. The CDR3 loop spans 14 amino acids. Germline lookup yields CDR1 SGHVS and CDR2 FNYEAQ.

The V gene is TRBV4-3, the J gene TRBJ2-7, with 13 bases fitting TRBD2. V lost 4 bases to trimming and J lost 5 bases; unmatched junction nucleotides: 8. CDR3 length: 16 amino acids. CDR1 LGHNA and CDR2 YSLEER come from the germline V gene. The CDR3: CASSPGLAGVPNEQYF. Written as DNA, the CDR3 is TGCGCCAGCAGCCCAGGACTAGCGGGAGTCCCCAACGAGCAGTACTTC.

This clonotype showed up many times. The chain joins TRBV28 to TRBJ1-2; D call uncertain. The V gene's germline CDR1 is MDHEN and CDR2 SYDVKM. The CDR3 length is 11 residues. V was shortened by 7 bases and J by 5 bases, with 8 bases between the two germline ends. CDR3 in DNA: TGTGCCAGCAATGACTTTTATGGCTACACCTTC. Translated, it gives CASNDFYGYTF.

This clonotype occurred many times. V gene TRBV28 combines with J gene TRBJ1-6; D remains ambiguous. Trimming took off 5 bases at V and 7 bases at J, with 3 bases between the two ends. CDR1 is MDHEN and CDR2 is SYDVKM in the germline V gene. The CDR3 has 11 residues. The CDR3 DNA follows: TGTGCCAGCAGTGACAATTCACCCCTCCACTTT. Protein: CASSDNSPLHF. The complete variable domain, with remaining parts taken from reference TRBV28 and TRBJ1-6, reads DVKVTQSSRYLVKRTGEKVFLECVQDMDHENMFWYRQDPGLGLRLIYFSYDVKMKEKGDIPEGYSVSREKKERFSLILESASTNQTSMYLCASSDNSPLHFGNGTRLTVT.

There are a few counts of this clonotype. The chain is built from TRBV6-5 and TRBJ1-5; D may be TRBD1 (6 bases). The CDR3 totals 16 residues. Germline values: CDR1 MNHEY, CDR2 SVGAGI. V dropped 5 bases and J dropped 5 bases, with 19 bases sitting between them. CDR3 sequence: CASSPMGGRGDQPQHF. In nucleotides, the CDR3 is TGTGCCAGCAGTCCGATGGGGGGCAGGGGAGATCAGCCCCAGCATTTT.

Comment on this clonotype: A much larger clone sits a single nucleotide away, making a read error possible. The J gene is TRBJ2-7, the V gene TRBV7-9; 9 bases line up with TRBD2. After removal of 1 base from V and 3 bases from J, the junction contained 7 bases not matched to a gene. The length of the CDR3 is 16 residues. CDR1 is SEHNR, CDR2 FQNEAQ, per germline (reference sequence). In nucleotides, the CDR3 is TGTGCCAGCAGCTTAGGCCCACCTAGCGGGGACTACGAGCAGTACTTC. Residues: CASSLGPPSGDYEQYF.

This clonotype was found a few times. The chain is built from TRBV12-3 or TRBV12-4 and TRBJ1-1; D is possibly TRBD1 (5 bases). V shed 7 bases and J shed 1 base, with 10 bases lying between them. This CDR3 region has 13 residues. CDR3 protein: CASTGSGNTEAFF. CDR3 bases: TGTGCCAGCACAGGGAGTGGGAACACTGAAGCTTTCTTT.

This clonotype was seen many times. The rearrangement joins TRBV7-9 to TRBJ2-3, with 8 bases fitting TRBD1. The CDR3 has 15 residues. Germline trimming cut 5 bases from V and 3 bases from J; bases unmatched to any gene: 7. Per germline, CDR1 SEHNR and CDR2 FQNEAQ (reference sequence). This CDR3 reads CASSPGGGSTDTQYF. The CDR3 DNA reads TGTGCCAGCAGCCCAGGGGGCGGCTCGACAGATACGCAGTATTTT.

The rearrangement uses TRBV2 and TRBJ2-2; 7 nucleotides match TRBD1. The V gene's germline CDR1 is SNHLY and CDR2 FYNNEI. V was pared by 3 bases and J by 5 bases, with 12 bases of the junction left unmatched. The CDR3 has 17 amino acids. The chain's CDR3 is CASSDGAGGSFTGELFF. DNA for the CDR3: TGTGCCAGCAGTGACGGTGCAGGGGGTAGTTTTACCGGGGAGCTGTTTTTT.

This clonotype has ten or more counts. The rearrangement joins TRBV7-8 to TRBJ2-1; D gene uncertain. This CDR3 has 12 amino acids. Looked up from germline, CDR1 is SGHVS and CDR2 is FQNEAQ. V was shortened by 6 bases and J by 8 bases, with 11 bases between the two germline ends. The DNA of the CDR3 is TGTGCCAGCAGGGGAATTGTCCATGAGCAGTTCTTC. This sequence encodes CASRGIVHEQFF.

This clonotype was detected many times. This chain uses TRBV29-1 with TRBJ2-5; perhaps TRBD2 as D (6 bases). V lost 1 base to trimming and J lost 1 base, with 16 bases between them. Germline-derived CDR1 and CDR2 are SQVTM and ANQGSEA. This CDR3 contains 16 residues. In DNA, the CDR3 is TGCAGCGTTGAAGGGGTCGGAGGGCGACGCCAAGAGACCCAGTACTTC. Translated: CSVEGVGGRRQETQYF.

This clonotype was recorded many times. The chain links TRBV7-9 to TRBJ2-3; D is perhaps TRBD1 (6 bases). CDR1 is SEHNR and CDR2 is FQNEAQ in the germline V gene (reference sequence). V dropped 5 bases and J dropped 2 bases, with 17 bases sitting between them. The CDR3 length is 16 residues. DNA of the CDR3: TGTGCCAGCAGCCTGAGAGGGACACCGACCACAGATACGCAGTATTTT. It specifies CASSLRGTPTTDTQYF.